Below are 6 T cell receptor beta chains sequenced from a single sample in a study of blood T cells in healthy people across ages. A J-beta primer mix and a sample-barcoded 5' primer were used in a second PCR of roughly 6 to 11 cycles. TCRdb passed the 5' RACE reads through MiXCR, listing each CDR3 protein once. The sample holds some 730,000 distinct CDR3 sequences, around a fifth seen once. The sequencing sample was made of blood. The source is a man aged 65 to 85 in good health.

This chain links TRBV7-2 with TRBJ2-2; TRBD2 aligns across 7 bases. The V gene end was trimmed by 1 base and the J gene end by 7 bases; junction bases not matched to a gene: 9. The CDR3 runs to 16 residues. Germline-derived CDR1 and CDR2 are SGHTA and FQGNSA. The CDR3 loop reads CASSLVAGGNGGELFF. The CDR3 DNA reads TGTGCCAGCAGCTTAGTTGCCGGGGGGAACGGCGGGGAGCTGTTTTTT.

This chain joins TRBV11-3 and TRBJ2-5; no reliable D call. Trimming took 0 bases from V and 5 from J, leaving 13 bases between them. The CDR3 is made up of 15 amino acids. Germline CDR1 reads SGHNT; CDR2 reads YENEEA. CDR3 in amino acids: CASSLDQAYGETQYF. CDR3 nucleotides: TGTGCCAGCAGCTTAGATCAGGCATACGGTGAGACCCAGTACTTC.

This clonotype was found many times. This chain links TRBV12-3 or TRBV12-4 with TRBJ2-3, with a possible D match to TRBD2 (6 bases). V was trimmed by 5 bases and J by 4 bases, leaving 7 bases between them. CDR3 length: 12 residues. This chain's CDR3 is CASSGGADTQYF. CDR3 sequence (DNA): TGTGCCAGCAGTGGAGGGGCAGATACGCAGTATTTT.

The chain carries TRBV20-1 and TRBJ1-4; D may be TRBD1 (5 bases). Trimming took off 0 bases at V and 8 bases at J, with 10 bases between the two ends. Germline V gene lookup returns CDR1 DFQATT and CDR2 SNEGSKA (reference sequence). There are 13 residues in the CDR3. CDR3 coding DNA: TGCAGTGCTAGAGAGGGGCCGGAAGAAAAACTGTTTTTT. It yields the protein CSAREGPEEKLFF.

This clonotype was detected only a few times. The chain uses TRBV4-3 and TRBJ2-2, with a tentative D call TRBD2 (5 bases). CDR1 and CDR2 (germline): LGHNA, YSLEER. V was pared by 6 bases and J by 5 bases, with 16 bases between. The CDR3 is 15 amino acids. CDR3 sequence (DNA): TGCGCCAGCAGTCCCGGGGTAGCTCGGACCGGGGAGCTGTTTTTT. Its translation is CASSPGVARTGELFF.

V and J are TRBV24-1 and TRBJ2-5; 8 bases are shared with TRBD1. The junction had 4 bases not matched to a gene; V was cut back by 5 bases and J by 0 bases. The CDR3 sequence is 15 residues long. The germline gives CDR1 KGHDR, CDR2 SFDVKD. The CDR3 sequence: CATSARDRHQETQYF. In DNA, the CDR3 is TGTGCCACCAGTGCCCGGGACAGGCACCAAGAGACCCAGTACTTC.